This T cell receptor beta chain was observed in a study of blood T cells in healthy people across ages. Findings and caveats of the study: Older age went with lower TCR beta diversity per million T cells, in a roughly linear way.

Combining a sample-barcoded 5' primer with a J-beta primer mix, a second PCR ran for 7 to 11 cycles. TCRdb reprocessed the 5' RACE reads via MiXCR and lists one record per CDR3 protein. This sample carries fewer than 2 million distinct CDR3 sequences, roughly two fifths of them seen once, and the ten largest clones take roughly 23%. This clonotype appeared a few times. No antigen is known for it. For every donor, a draw yielded around 10 milliliters of peripheral blood. Germline loops: CDR1 SGHTA, CDR2 FQGNSA. The length of the CDR3 is 14 residues. V shed 3 bases, J shed 4 bases, and the junction held 4 bases outside the gene matches.

The specimen was blood. The TCR originated in a human donor in good health. The chain recombines TRBV7-2 with TRBJ2-5; 8 nucleotides agree with TRBD2. The CDR3 DNA reads TGTGCCAGCAGCTTCATCGGGGGGGTAGAGACCCAGTACTTC. It codes for CASSFIGGVETQYF.